Each of the 22 T cell receptor beta chains below was sequenced from the same sample in a study of response to subunit inactivated influenza vaccine. From the RT-PCR reads, TCRdb called clonotypes with MiXCR, one entry per CDR3 protein. The sample lists 700,000 to 800,000 distinct CDR3 sequences, around 18% occurring once. The sample was PBMCs from blood, taken more than 4 days after vaccination. These receptors originate from a man aged 45-65 years who received an inactivated influenza vaccine.

This chain uses TRBV12-3 or TRBV12-4 with TRBJ2-1; 9 nucleotides agree with TRBD2. The CDR3 covers 15 residues. Trimming took 5 bases from V and 6 from J; bases not matched to a gene: 8. The CDR3 reads CASSLSGSFLNEQFF. CDR3 DNA sequence: TGTGCCAGCAGTCTTAGCGGGAGCTTCCTCAATGAGCAGTTCTTC.

There are many counts of this clonotype. The rearrangement links TRBV4-3 to TRBJ2-1; TRBD2 matches 7 bases. The CDR3 is made up of 14 amino acids. With V trimmed by 0 bases and J by 8 bases, 4 bases remained unmatched. The germline gives CDR1 LGHNA, CDR2 YSLEER. CDR3 region: CASSQDRTSDEQFF. The CDR3 bases are TGCGCCAGCAGCCAAGATCGGACTAGTGATGAGCAGTTCTTC.

This chain connects TRBV6-2 or TRBV6-3 to TRBJ1-2, with 7 bases fitting TRBD1. Germline V gives CDR1 MNHEY, CDR2 SVGEGT. V lost 5 bases, J lost 5 bases, and 11 bases stayed unmatched. This CDR3 region has 15 residues. The CDR3, as DNA: TGTGCCAGCAGTCCCCCGGGCAGGGGGGTTTATGGCTACACCTTC. Its translation is CASSPPGRGVYGYTF.

This clonotype was observed a few times. V gene TRBV4-2 combines with J gene TRBJ1-2, with TRBD1 as a possible D gene (5 bases). The germline V gene encodes CDR1 LGHNA and CDR2 YNFKEQ. V shed 3 bases and J shed 1 base, with 9 bases lying between them. The CDR3 has 14 amino acids. CDR3 amino acids: CASSQRTSNYGYTF. The CDR3 nucleotides read TGTGCCAGCAGCCAGCGGACAAGTAACTATGGCTACACCTTC.

This clonotype has only a few counts. V usage is TRBV5-1 and J usage is TRBJ1-2; D is perhaps TRBD1 (5 bases). V dropped 4 bases and J dropped 2 bases, with 15 bases sitting between them. This CDR3 is 15 amino acids long. Germline V CDR1 and CDR2: SGHRS, YFSETQ. CDR3 in amino acids: CASSVGGSLNYGYTF. CDR3 DNA sequence: TGCGCCAGCAGCGTGGGGGGGTCCCTCAACTATGGCTACACCTTC.

The chain uses TRBV20-1 and TRBJ2-1; TRBD2 aligns across 9 bases. V lost 6 bases to trimming and J lost 4 bases; unmatched junction nucleotides: 4. In germline, CDR1 is DFQATT, CDR2 SNEGSKA (reference sequence). The CDR3 extends over 13 amino acids. This CDR3 is CSARTSAYNEQFF. The CDR3 DNA is TGCAGTGCCCGGACTAGCGCTTACAATGAGCAGTTCTTC.

The count of this clonotype is one. This chain links TRBV12-3 or TRBV12-4 with TRBJ1-2; D remains unclear. This CDR3 comprises 16 residues. V was cut by 0 bases and J by 6 bases, with 17 bases left in between. Here the CDR3 reads CASSLALEIQSDGYTF. Written as DNA, the CDR3 is TGTGCCAGCAGTTTAGCTTTGGAAATTCAATCTGATGGCTACACCTTC.

V usage is TRBV12-3 or TRBV12-4 and J usage is TRBJ2-5; tentatively, D is TRBD1 or TRBD2 (5 bases each). V gave up 4 bases and J gave up 7 bases, with 13 bases separating them. The CDR3 has 13 residues. In DNA, the CDR3 is TGTGCCAGCAGTTATCGGGGCCGGGGGACCCAGTACTTC. It codes for CASSYRGRGTQYF.

This chain links TRBV27 with TRBJ2-7, with a tentative D call TRBD1 (6 bases). The V end lost 5 bases, the J end lost 2 bases, and 13 bases lay between the germline ends. Germline loops: CDR1 MNHEY, CDR2 SMNVEV (reference sequence). The CDR3 runs 14 residues. The CDR3 DNA sequence: TGTGCCAGCAGTCCGGACAGATTTACCTACGAGCAGTACTTC. Its protein is CASSPDRFTYEQYF.

This clonotype was detected many times. The gene calls are TRBV20-1 and TRBJ2-3, with D possibly TRBD1 on 5 matching bases. Germline lookup yields CDR1 DFQATT and CDR2 SNEGSKA (reference sequence). The CDR3 contains 14 residues. Trimming took off 1 base at V and 7 bases at J, with 15 bases between the two ends. The CDR3 sequence is CSARVGAAANTQYF. The CDR3 DNA reads TGCAGTGCTAGAGTAGGGGCCGCCGCGAATACGCAGTATTTT.

This clonotype was detected a few times. This chain links TRBV7-9 with TRBJ2-1; D not certain. This CDR3 has 15 amino acids. The V gene's germline CDR1 is SEHNR and CDR2 FQNEAQ (reference sequence). Trimming removed 2 bases from V and 1 base from J, with 9 bases in between. The CDR3 bases are TGTGCCAGCAGCTTAACCGTTCCTTCCTACAATGAGCAGTTCTTC. Its protein is CASSLTVPSYNEQFF.

This clonotype has more than one count but fewer than ten. The chain is built from TRBV29-1 and TRBJ2-7; 9 bases match TRBD1. Per germline, CDR1 SQVTM and CDR2 ANQGSEA. The CDR3 consists of 12 residues. V dropped 6 bases and J dropped 3; count of bases not matched to a gene: 3. The CDR3 reads CSVMGQGYEQYF. The CDR3 DNA is TGCAGCGTGATGGGACAGGGCTACGAGCAGTACTTC.

V usage is TRBV20-1 and J usage is TRBJ1-6; D possibly corresponds to TRBD1 (6 bases). Germline V CDR1 and CDR2: DFQATT, SNEGSKA (reference sequence). V was pared by 5 bases and J by 7 bases, with 24 bases between. This CDR3 contains 17 residues. CDR3 loop: CSAYFGGRFLENSPLHF. CDR3 nucleotide sequence: TGCAGTGCTTATTTCGGGGGGCGATTTTTAGAGAATTCACCCCTCCACTTT.

This clonotype was counted only a few times. The chain carries TRBV2 and TRBJ2-1; 8 bases fit TRBD2. CDR1 and CDR2 (germline): SNHLY, FYNNEI. This CDR3 has 13 amino acids. J gave up 6 bases and V 8 bases, and 6 bases lay outside the gene matches. The CDR3 DNA is TGTGCCAGCGTCTCCGGGGGGGTCAATGAGCAGTTCTTC. It encodes CASVSGGVNEQFF.

This clonotype has a count of ten or more. The rearrangement uses TRBV4-3 and TRBJ2-3; 7 positions agree with TRBD1. Germline V gives CDR1 LGHNA, CDR2 YSLEER. The CDR3 sequence is 14 residues long. With 3 bases clipped from V and 6 bases from J, the junction kept 6 bases outside the gene matches. The CDR3 DNA sequence: TGCGCCAGCAGCCAGACAGGGTTAGGTGATACGCAGTATTTT. Its protein is CASSQTGLGDTQYF.

CDR3 region: CASSLLGSGGYEQYF. The CDR3 DNA reads TGTGCCAGCAGTTTATTGGGTAGCGGGGGCTACGAGCAGTACTTC. This chain connects TRBV28 to TRBJ2-7; 9 nucleotides agree with TRBD2. Germline CDR1 and CDR2: MDHEN and SYDVKM. V shed 1 base, J shed 3 bases, and the junction held 4 bases outside the gene matches. This CDR3 region has 15 residues.

This clonotype came up a few times. CDR3 sequence (DNA): TGCAGTGCTAGAGCGGTGGGGGCCGCCACCGGGGAGCTGTTTTTT. Its protein is CSARAVGAATGELFF. The gene calls are TRBV20-1 and TRBJ2-2, with a weak D call TRBD1 (6 bases). The germline CDR1 and CDR2 sequences are DFQATT and SNEGSKA (reference sequence). CDR3 length equals 15 residues. V was trimmed by 1 base and J by 4 bases, leaving 13 bases between them.

The J gene is TRBJ2-4, the V gene TRBV6-2 or TRBV6-3; D not certain. The V gene lost 2 bases and the J gene lost 0 bases, with 8 bases spanning the gap. CDR1 and CDR2 from the germline V gene are MNHEY and SVGEGT. CDR3 length: 15 amino acids. CDR3 sequence: CASSYPIGAKNIQYF. CDR3 coding DNA: TGTGCCAGCAGTTACCCGATAGGAGCCAAAAACATTCAGTACTTC.

V usage is TRBV14 and J usage is TRBJ2-7, with D possibly matching TRBD2 (5 bases). The germline gives CDR1 SGHDN, CDR2 FVKESK. V was trimmed by 3 bases and J by 0 bases, leaving 15 bases between them. CDR3 length: 16 amino acids. CDR3 nucleotide sequence: TGTGCCAGCAGCCACTATGCTGGGAGAAGCTCCTACGAGCAGTACTTC. It specifies CASSHYAGRSSYEQYF.

In its sample, this clonotype was seen a few times. The rearrangement links TRBV4-2 to TRBJ2-1; 9 nucleotides line up with TRBD2. The CDR3 has 16 residues. The germline V gene encodes CDR1 LGHNA and CDR2 YNFKEQ. Trimming removed 0 bases from V and 4 bases from J; junction bases left unmatched: 4. This CDR3 is CASSQDGAGGYNEQFF. In DNA form, the CDR3 reads TGTGCCAGCAGCCAAGATGGAGCGGGAGGATACAATGAGCAGTTCTTC.

V gene TRBV24-1 combines with J gene TRBJ2-1; 7 positions agree with TRBD1. CDR1 KGHDR and CDR2 SFDVKD come from the germline V gene. CDR3 length: 20 amino acids. Losses at the gene ends were 3 bases for V and 0 bases for J; bases not matched to a gene: 16. CDR3 sequence reads: CATSDHRNTGVSRSYNEQFF. The CDR3 region has the DNA TGTGCCACCAGTGATCACCGTAACACAGGGGTATCGCGCTCCTACAATGAGCAGTTCTTC.

The chain links TRBV20-1 to TRBJ2-4; D remains unclear. The ends were cut back, 3 bases at V and 1 base at J, with 13 bases in the middle. Germline V gene sequence: CDR1 DFQATT, CDR2 SNEGSKA (reference sequence). CDR3 length: 15 amino acids. Written as DNA, the CDR3 is TGCAGTGCTAGTGTGGCGGATTGGGCCAAAAACATTCAGTACTTC. It translates to CSASVADWAKNIQYF.